This record covers a single T cell receptor beta chain. Germline V gene sequence: CDR1 SEHNR, CDR2 FQNEAQ (reference sequence). Trimming took 3 bases from V and 1 from J; bases not matched to a gene: 5. The CDR3 extends over 16 amino acids. TCRdb keeps only in-frame clones here, not all; method: immunoSEQ multiplex PCR. This table has 7,500 to 10,000 clones, about 90% appearing once. These data are taken from a study of chemoradiotherapy in HPV16-positive cancers. The source was blood, collected from a patient who underwent chemoradiotherapy. The chain couples TRBV7-9 to TRBJ2-3; TRBD1 aligns across 9 bases. The receptor was isolated from a human donor with HPV-associated anogenital cancer. The CDR3 loop reads CASSFFTGGGTDTQYF. The DNA of the CDR3 is TGTGCCAGCAGCTTTTTCACAGGGGGCGGCACAGATACGCAGTATTTT.